This T cell receptor beta chain was obtained from a study of blood T cell repertoires in COVID-19. Study at large: Specimens from acute and convalescent COVID-19 originated in the United States, Italy and Spain. The cDNA or gDNA used as material had been derived from T cells, B-cell-depleted T cells, or PBMCs.

In the authors' methods: Counts of nucleated cells, estimated from reference gene primer amplification, were obtained. Method: immunoSEQ multiplex PCR; TCRdb's copy keeps in-frame clones and lacks some. That table gives V, J and clone size, and the DNA gave D and trimming. The repertoire holds about 400,000 clones, with 86% as singletons. As for this clone: The sample holds other DNA sequences that translate to the same CDR3.

This clonotype was obtained from a woman in her twenties or thirties with active or convalescent COVID-19. Sequencing used peripheral blood.

Here the CDR3 DNA reads TGTGCCAGTAGTATAGCGGGATCCTCCTACAATGAGCAGTTCTTC. This sequence encodes CASSIAGSSYNEQFF. The chain is built from TRBV19 and TRBJ2-1; possibly TRBD2 for D (5 bases). CDR3 length: 15 amino acids. The germline CDR1 and CDR2 sequences are LNHDA and SQIVND (reference sequence). V dropped 1 base and J dropped 0 bases, with 7 bases sitting between them. Looking up the rest from reference TRBV19 and TRBJ2-1 gives the full variable domain: DGGITQSPKYLFRKEGQNVTLSCEQNLNHDAMYWYRQDPGQGLRLIYYSQIVNDFQKGDIAEGYSVSREKKESFPLTVTSAQKNPTAFYLCASSIAGSSYNEQFFGPGTRLTVL.